This T cell receptor (beta chain) was captured in a study of T cell responses to AZD1222 COVID-19 vaccine. Findings of the study overall: Spike-specific TCR breadth and depth both grew after two AZD1222 doses.

About this clone itself: Antigen specificity is unknown.

Using immunoSEQ multiplex PCR, the repertoire was profiled, and TCRdb retains in-frame clones only, with some absent. Here the sample spans more than 150,000 clones, more than 70% being singletons. The sample here was peripheral blood, taken 28 days after the second AZD1222 dose. The source of this sequence is an adult who received the AZD1222 COVID-19 vaccine.

CDR3 DNA: TGTGCCAGCAGCTTAGATCAATCGGGGAGCGGGTGGACCGGGGAGCTGTTTTTT. Amino acid sequence: CASSLDQSGSGWTGELFF. The genes are TRBV11-3 and TRBJ2-2; tentatively, D is TRBD2 (6 bases). Germline CDR1 SGHNT, CDR2 YENEEA. The CDR3 is 18 residues long. Deletions cut 0 bases from V and 5 bases from J, with 19 bases between.